This T cell receptor (beta chain) was captured by sequencing in a study of T cells after posttransplantation cyclophosphamide. This clone was seen at least ten times. The CDR3 totals 15 residues. V was cut by 5 bases and J by 1 base, with 12 bases left in between. Germline V gene data show CDR1 as SEHNR and CDR2 as FQNEAQ (reference sequence). Assay used: immunoSEQ multiplex PCR; TCRdb lists only in-frame clones, some missing. The repertoire consists of around 26,000 clones, none detected only once. This chain uses TRBV7-9 with TRBJ1-5, with D possibly TRBD1 on 5 matching bases. Sequencing was done on a sample of PBMCs. This TCR derives from a woman aged 50 to 65 in good health, CMV-negative, and a related stem cell transplant donor. For the CDR3, the DNA is TGTGCCAGCAGCCCGACAGACTCCAGCAATCAGCCCCAGCATTTT. Amino acid sequence: CASSPTDSSNQPQHF.